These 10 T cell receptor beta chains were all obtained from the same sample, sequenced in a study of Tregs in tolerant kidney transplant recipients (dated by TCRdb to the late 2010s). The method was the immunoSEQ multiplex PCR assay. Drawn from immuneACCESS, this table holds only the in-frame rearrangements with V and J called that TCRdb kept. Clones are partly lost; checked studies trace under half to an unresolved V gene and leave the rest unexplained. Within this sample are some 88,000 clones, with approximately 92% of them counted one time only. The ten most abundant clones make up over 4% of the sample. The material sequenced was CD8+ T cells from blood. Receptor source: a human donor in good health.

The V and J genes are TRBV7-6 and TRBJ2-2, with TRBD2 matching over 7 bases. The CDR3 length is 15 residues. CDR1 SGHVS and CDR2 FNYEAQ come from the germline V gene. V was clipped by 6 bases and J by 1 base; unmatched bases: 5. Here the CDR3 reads CASRLSGMNTGELFF. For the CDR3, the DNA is TGTGCCAGCAGATTGAGCGGGATGAACACCGGGGAGCTGTTTTTT.

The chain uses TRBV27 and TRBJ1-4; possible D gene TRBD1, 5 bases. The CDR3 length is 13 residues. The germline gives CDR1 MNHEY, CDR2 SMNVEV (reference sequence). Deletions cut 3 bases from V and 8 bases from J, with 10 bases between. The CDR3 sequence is CASSLEGAEKLFF. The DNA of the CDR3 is TGTGCCAGCAGTTTGGAAGGGGCGGAAAAACTGTTTTTT.

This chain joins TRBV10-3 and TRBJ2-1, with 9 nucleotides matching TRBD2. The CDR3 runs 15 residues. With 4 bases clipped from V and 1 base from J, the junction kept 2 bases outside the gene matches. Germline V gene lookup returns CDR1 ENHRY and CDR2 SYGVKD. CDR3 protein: CAISGTSDSYNEQFF. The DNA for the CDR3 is TGTGCCATCAGTGGGACTAGCGATTCCTACAATGAGCAGTTCTTC.

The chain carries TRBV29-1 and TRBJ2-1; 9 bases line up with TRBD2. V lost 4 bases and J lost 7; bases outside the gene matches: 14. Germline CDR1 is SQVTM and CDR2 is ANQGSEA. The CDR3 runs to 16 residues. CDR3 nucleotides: TGCAGCGTTGGCGGAAGTCTAGCGGGAAGCCTAAATGAGCAGTTCTTC. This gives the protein CSVGGSLAGSLNEQFF.

DNA for the CDR3: TGTGCCAGCAGCTTTGGGGGCACAGGAAGTGGCTACACCTTC. It is translated as CASSFGGTGSGYTF. The rearrangement uses TRBV5-4 and TRBJ1-2; a weak D match, TRBD1 (6 bases). Per the germline V gene, CDR1 is SGHNT and CDR2 is YYREEE (reference sequence). The CDR3 is made up of 14 amino acids. Trimming left V 2 bases short and J 7 bases short, with 15 bases between.

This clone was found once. CDR3 region: CASSPGHLLYEQYF. For the CDR3, the DNA is TGTGCCAGCAGCCCGGGACACCTCCTCTACGAGCAGTACTTC. This chain joins TRBV13 and TRBJ2-7; D is possibly TRBD1 (6 bases). V was trimmed by 5 bases and J by 3 bases, leaving 14 bases between them. The CDR3 has 14 amino acids. The germline V gene has CDR1 PRHDT and CDR2 FYEKMQ (reference sequence). The full variable domain, its missing parts supplied by reference TRBV13 and TRBJ2-7, is AAGVIQSPRHLIKEKRETATLKCYPIPRHDTVYWYQQGPGQDPQFLISFYEKMQSDKGSIPDRFSAQQFSDYHSELNMSSLELGDSALYFCASSPGHLLYEQYFGPGTRLTVT.

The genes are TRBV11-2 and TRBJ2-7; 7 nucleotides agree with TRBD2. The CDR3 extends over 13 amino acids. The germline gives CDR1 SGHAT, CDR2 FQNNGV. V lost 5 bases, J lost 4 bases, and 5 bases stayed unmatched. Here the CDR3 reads CASSVAGVYEQYF. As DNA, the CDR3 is TGTGCCAGCAGCGTCGCGGGGGTTTACGAGCAGTACTTC.

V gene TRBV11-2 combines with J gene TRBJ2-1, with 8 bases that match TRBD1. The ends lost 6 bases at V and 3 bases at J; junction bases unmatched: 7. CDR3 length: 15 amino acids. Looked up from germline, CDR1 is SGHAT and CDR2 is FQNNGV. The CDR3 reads CASSREDRVYNEQFF. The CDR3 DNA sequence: TGTGCCAGCAGTCGCGAGGACAGGGTCTACAATGAGCAGTTCTTC. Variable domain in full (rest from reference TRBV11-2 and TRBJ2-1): EAGVAQSPRYKIIEKRQSVAFWCNPISGHATLYWYQQILGQGPKLLIQFQNNGVVDDSQLPKDRFSAERLKGVDSTLKIQPAKLEDSAVYLCASSREDRVYNEQFFGPGTRLTVL.

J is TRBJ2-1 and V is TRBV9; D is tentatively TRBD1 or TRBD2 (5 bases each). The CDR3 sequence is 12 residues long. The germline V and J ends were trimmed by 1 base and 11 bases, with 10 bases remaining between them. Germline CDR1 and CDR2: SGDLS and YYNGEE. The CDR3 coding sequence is TGTGCCAGCAGCGTATCCGGGGCCAAGCAGTTCTTC. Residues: CASSVSGAKQFF.

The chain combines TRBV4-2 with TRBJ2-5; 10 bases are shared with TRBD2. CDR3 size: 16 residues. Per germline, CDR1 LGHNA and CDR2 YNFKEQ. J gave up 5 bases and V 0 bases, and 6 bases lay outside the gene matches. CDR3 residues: CASSQDGSGGAETQYF. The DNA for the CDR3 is TGTGCCAGCAGCCAAGACGGGAGCGGGGGGGCTGAGACCCAGTACTTC.